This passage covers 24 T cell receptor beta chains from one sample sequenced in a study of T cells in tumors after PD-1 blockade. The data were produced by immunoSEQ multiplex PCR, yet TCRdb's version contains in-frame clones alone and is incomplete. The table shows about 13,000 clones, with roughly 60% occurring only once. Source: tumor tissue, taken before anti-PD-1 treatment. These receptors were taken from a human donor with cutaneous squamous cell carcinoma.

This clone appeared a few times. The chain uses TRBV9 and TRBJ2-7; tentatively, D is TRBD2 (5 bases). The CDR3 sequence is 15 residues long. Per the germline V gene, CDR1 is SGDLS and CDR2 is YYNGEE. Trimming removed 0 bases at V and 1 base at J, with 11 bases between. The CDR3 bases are TGTGCCAGCAGCGTAGCTGACGGGGAATCCTACGAGCAGTACTTC. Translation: CASSVADGESYEQYF.

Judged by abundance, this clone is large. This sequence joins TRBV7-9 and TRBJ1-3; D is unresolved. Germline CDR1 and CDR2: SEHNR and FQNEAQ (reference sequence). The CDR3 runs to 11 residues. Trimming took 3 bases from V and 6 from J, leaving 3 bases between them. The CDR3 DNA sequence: TGTGCCAGCAGCTTTGAAAACACCATATATTTT. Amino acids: CASSFENTIYF.

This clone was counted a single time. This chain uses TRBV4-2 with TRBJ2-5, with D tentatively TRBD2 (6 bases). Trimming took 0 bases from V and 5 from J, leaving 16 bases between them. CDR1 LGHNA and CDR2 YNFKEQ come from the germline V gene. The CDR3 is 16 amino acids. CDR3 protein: CASSQESRGLPETQYF. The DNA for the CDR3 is TGTGCCAGCAGCCAAGAGTCCCGGGGACTCCCCGAGACCCAGTACTTC.

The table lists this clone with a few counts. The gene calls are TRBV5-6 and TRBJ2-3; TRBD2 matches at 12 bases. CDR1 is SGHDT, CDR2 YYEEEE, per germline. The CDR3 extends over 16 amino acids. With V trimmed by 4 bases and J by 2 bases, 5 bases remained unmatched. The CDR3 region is CASSPGLAGTTDTQYF. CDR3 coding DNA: TGTGCCAGCAGCCCGGGACTAGCGGGTACCACAGATACGCAGTATTTT. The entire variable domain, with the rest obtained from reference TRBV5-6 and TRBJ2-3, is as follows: DAGVTQSPTHLIKTRGQQVTLRCSPKSGHDTVSWYQQALGQGPQFIFQYYEEEERQRGNFPDRFSGHQFPNYSSELNVNALLLGDSALYLCASSPGLAGTTDTQYFGPGTRLTVL.

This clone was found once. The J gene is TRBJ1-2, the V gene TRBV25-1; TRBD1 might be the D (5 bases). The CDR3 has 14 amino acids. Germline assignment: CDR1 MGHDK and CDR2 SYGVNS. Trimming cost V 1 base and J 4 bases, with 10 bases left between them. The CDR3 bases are TGTGCCAGCAGTGAATTGATGCAGGGCTATGGCTACACCTTC. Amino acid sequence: CASSELMQGYGYTF.

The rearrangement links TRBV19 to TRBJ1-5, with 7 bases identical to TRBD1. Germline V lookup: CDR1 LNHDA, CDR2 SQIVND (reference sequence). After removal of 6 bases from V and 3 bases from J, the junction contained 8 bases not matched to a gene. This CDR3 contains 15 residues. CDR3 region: CASRLRQGLNQPQHF. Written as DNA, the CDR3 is TGTGCCAGTAGACTACGACAGGGTCTCAATCAGCCCCAGCATTTT. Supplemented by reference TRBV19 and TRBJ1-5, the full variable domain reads DGGITQSPKYLFRKEGQNVTLSCEQNLNHDAMYWYRQDPGQGLRLIYYSQIVNDFQKGDIAEGYSVSREKKESFPLTVTSAQKNPTAFYLCASRLRQGLNQPQHFGDGTRLSIL.

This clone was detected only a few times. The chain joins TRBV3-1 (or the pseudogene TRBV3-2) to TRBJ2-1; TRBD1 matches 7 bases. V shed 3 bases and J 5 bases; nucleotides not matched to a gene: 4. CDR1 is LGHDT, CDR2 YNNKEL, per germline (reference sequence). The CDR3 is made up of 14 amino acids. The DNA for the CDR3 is TGTGCCAGCAGCCAGCCGGGACAGAACAATGAGCAGTTCTTC. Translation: CASSQPGQNNEQFF.

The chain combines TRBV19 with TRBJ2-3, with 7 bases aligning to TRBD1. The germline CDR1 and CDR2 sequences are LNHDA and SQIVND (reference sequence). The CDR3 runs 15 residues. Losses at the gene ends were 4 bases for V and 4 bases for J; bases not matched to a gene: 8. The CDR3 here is CASSTRQGSADTQYF. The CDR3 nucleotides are TGTGCCAGTAGTACCCGACAGGGTTCAGCAGATACGCAGTATTTT. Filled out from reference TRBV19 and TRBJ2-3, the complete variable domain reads DGGITQSPKYLFRKEGQNVTLSCEQNLNHDAMYWYRQDPGQGLRLIYYSQIVNDFQKGDIAEGYSVSREKKESFPLTVTSAQKNPTAFYLCASSTRQGSADTQYFGPGTRLTVL.

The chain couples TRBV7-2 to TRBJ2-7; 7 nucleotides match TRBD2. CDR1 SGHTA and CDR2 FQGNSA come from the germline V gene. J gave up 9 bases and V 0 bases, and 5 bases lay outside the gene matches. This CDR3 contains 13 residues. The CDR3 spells CASSLAGAGVQYF. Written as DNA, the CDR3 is TGTGCCAGCAGCTTAGCTGGGGCGGGGGTGCAGTACTTC.

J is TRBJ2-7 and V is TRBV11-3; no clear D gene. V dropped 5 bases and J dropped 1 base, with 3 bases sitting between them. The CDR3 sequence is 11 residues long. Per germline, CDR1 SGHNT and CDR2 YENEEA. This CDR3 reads CASSQSYEQYF. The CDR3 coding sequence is TGTGCCAGCAGCCAGTCCTACGAGCAGTACTTC.

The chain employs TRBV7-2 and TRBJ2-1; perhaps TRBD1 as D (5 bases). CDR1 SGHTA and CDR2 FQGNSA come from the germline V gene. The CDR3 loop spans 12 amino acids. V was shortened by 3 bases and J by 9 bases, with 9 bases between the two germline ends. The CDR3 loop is CASSFTGVEQFF. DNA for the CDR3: TGTGCCAGCAGCTTTACAGGCGTTGAGCAGTTCTTC.

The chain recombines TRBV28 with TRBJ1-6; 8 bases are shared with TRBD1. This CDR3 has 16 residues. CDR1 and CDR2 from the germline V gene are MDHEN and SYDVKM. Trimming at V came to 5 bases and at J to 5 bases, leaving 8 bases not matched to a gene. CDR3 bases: TGTGCCAGCAGTAGACCCGGGACAGGAGATAATTCACCCCTCCACTTT. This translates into CASSRPGTGDNSPLHF.

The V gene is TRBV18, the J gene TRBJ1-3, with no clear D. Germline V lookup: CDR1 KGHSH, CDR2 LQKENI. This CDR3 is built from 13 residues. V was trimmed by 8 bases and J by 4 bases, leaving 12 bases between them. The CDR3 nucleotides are TGTGCCAGCCACAGTAATTCAGGAAACACCATATATTTT. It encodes CASHSNSGNTIYF.

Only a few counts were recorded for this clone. CDR3: CASSLVPTGVGNTEAFF. The DNA of the CDR3 is TGTGCCAGCAGCTTAGTGCCAACAGGGGTGGGGAACACTGAAGCTTTCTTT. V is TRBV7-2 and J is TRBJ1-1, with 7 bases identical to TRBD1. CDR3 length equals 17 residues. V shed 1 base and J 1 base; nucleotides not matched to a gene: 9. CDR1 is SGHTA and CDR2 is FQGNSA in the germline V gene.

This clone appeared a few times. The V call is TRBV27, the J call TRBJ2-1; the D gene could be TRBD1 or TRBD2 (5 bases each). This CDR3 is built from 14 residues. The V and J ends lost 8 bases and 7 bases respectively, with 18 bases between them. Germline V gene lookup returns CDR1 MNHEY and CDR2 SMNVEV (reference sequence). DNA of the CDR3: TGTGCCAGCGGCACAGGACTGGAAGGGAATGAGCAGTTCTTC. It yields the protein CASGTGLEGNEQFF.

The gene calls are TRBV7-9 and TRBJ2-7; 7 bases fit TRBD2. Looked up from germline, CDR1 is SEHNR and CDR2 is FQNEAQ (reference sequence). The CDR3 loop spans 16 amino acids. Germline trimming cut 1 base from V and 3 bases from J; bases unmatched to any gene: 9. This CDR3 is CASSLEGTSVNYEQYF. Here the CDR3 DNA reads TGTGCCAGCAGCTTAGAGGGAACTAGCGTAAACTACGAGCAGTACTTC.

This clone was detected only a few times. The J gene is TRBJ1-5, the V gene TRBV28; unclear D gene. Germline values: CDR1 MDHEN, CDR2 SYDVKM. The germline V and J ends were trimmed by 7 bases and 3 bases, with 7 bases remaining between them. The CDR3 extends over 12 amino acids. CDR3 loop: CASIALNQPQHF. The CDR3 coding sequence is TGTGCCAGCATCGCGCTCAATCAGCCCCAGCATTTT.

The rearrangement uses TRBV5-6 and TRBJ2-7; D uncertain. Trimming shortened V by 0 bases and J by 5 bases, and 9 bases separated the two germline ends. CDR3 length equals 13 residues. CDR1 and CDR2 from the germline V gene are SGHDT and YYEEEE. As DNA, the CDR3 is TGTGCCAGCAGCTTGGATATGGCTCACGAGCAGTACTTC. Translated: CASSLDMAHEQYF.

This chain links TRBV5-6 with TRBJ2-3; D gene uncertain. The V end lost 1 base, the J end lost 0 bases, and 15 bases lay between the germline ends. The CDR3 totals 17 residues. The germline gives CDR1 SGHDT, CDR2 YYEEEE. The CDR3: CASSLLEDSISTDTQYF. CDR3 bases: TGTGCCAGCAGCTTGCTTGAGGATTCGATTAGCACAGATACGCAGTATTTT.

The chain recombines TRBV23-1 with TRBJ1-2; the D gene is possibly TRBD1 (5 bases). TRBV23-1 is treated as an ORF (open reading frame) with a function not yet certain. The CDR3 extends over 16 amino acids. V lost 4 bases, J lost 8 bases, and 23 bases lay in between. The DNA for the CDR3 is TGCGCCAGCAGTCGCGAGAAGAGGGTTTGGGGGGTAGGCTACACCTTC. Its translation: CASSREKRVWGVGYTF.

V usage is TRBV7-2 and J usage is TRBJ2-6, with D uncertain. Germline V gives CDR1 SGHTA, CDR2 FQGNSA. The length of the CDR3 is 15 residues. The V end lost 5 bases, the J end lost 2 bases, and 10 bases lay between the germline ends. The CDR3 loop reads CASSPRVAGANVLTF. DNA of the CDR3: TGTGCCAGCAGCCCAAGAGTAGCTGGGGCCAACGTCCTGACTTTC.

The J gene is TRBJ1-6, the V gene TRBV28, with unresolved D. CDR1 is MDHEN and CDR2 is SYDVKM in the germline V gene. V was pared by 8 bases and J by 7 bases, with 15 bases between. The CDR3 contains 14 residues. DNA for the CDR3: TGTGCCAGCCTGGCGCCGCCTTGGAATTCACCCCTCCACTTT. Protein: CASLAPPWNSPLHF.

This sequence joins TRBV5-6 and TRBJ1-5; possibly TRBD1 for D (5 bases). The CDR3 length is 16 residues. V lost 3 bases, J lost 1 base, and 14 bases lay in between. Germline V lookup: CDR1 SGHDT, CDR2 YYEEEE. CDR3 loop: CASSSGHLPSNQPQHF. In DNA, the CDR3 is TGTGCCAGCAGCTCCGGACATCTACCAAGCAATCAGCCCCAGCATTTT.

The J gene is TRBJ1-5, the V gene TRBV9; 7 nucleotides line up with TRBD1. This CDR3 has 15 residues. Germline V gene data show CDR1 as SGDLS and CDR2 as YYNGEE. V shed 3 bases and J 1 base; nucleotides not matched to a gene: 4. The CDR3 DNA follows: TGTGCCAGCAGCGGACAGGGACGGAGCAATCAGCCCCAGCATTTT. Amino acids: CASSGQGRSNQPQHF. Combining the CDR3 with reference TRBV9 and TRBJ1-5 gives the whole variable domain DSGVTQTPKHLITATGQRVTLRCSPRSGDLSVYWYQQSLDQGLQFLIQYYNGEERAKGNILERFSAQQFPDLHSELNLSSLELGDSALYFCASSGQGRSNQPQHFGDGTRLSIL.